One and the same sample provided the 20 T cell receptor beta chains below, sequenced in a study of OX40 agonist ivuxolimab in advanced cancers. Clones were read by immunoSEQ multiplex PCR, and TCRdb kept only the in-frame ones, dropping some. The table lists approximately 58,000 clones, 82% of them singletons. This specimen was CD4+ or CD8+ T cells sorted from blood, taken in a trial of the OX40 agonist ivuxolimab. These receptors were taken from an adult with an advanced solid tumor such as melanoma, head and neck, liver or kidney cancer.

The V call is TRBV2, the J call TRBJ2-5; 16 nucleotides line up with TRBD2. Germline V CDR1 and CDR2: SNHLY, FYNNEI. The V gene end was trimmed by 4 bases and the J gene end by 5 bases; junction bases not matched to a gene: 4. The CDR3 runs to 16 residues. In nucleotides, the CDR3 is TGTGCCAGCAGTGGGGGACTAGCGGGAGGGTCGGAGACCCAGTACTTC. It yields the protein CASSGGLAGGSETQYF.

The gene calls are TRBV19 and TRBJ2-7; D unresolved. The CDR3 runs to 13 residues. The germline V gene encodes CDR1 LNHDA and CDR2 SQIVND (reference sequence). V lost 3 bases and J 5 bases, leaving 11 bases between the germline ends. The CDR3: CASSMGRYDEQYF. CDR3 DNA sequence: TGTGCCAGTAGTATGGGCAGGTACGACGAGCAGTACTTC.

The V gene is TRBV5-1, the J gene TRBJ1-5; TRBD1 matches at 7 bases. The CDR3 covers 13 residues. J gave up 10 bases and V 0 bases, and 4 bases lay outside the gene matches. The germline CDR1 and CDR2 sequences are SGHRS and YFSETQ. CDR3 amino acids: CASSLARGGPQHF. The CDR3 DNA sequence: TGCGCCAGCAGCTTGGCCAGGGGGGGCCCCCAGCATTTT.

The chain carries TRBV5-1 and TRBJ1-2, with TRBD1 matching over 7 bases. Germline V CDR1 and CDR2: SGHRS, YFSETQ. With 3 bases clipped from V and 4 bases from J, the junction kept 12 bases outside the gene matches. CDR3 length: 16 residues. The CDR3 reads CASSSGQARPFYGYTF. The DNA for the CDR3 is TGCGCCAGCAGCTCCGGACAGGCCCGTCCCTTCTATGGCTACACCTTC.

This clone was picked up one time. V gene TRBV5-6 combines with J gene TRBJ1-6, with 7 bases aligning to TRBD1. The CDR3 spans 15 residues. Germline lookup yields CDR1 SGHDT and CDR2 YYEEEE. J lost 7 bases, V lost 6 bases, and 10 bases had no gene match. CDR3 loop: CASKWTGGPNSPLHF. DNA of the CDR3: TGTGCCAGCAAATGGACAGGTGGCCCAAATTCACCCCTCCACTTT.

This clone turned up a few times. V gene TRBV6-6 combines with J gene TRBJ1-1, with D uncertain. The CDR3 spans 15 residues. The germline V gene has CDR1 MNHNY and CDR2 SVGAGI (reference sequence). V was cut by 0 bases and J by 2 bases, with 10 bases left in between. CDR3 in amino acids: CASSYSSQVNTEAFF. DNA for the CDR3: TGTGCCAGCAGTTACTCCAGCCAGGTTAACACTGAAGCTTTCTTT.

The J gene is TRBJ2-1, the V gene TRBV7-9, with 10 bases matching TRBD2. With 2 bases clipped from V and 4 bases from J, the junction kept 11 bases outside the gene matches. The germline V gene has CDR1 SEHNR and CDR2 FQNEAQ (reference sequence). CDR3 length: 18 amino acids. DNA of the CDR3: TGTGCCAGCAGCTTAAAGAGCGGGAGGGCGTCATCGTACAATGAGCAGTTCTTC. This gives the protein CASSLKSGRASSYNEQFF. Full variable domain (outside the CDR3, taken from reference TRBV7-9 and TRBJ2-1): DTGVSQNPRHKITKRGQNVTFRCDPISEHNRLYWYRQTLGQGPEFLTYFQNEAQLEKSRLLSDRFSAERPKGSFSTLEIQRTEQGDSAMYLCASSLKSGRASSYNEQFFGPGTRLTVL.

The V and J genes are TRBV9 and TRBJ1-2; D perhaps matches TRBD1 (5 bases). The length of the CDR3 is 12 residues. CDR1 and CDR2 from the germline V gene are SGDLS and YYNGEE. Between the trimmed V and J ends, which lost 0 bases and 6 bases, there was a span of 6 bases. CDR3 region: CASSVVGDGYTF. CDR3 DNA sequence: TGTGCCAGCAGCGTAGTAGGGGATGGCTACACCTTC.

The CDR3 nucleotides read TGTGCCAGCACAGCCTCCCGGTCCGACACTGAAGCTTTCTTT. Its translation is CASTASRSDTEAFF. The J gene is TRBJ1-1, the V gene TRBV2; the D is unclear. V lost 7 bases, J lost 3 bases, and 15 bases lay in between. The CDR3 spans 14 residues. Germline values: CDR1 SNHLY, CDR2 FYNNEI.

The chain recombines TRBV6-1 with TRBJ2-6, with D unclear. CDR3 length equals 15 residues. The germline V and J ends were trimmed by 6 bases and 0 bases, with 9 bases remaining between them. Germline CDR1 and CDR2: MNHNS and SASEGT. In DNA form, the CDR3 reads TGTGCCAGCAGATCCAGTCTCTCTGGGGCCAACGTCCTGACTTTC. This gives the protein CASRSSLSGANVLTF.

The chain links TRBV7-2 to TRBJ2-1; D is possibly TRBD1 (5 bases). Germline CDR1 reads SGHTA; CDR2 reads FQGNSA. Trimming removed 2 bases at V and 6 bases at J, with 14 bases between. The CDR3 has 15 residues. CDR3 sequence (DNA): TGTGCCAGCAGCTTAAGGAAGGGGCAGATCAATGAGCAGTTCTTC. This translates into CASSLRKGQINEQFF.

V is TRBV6-6 and J is TRBJ1-5; 7 nucleotides align to TRBD1. V was pared by 6 bases and J by 0 bases, with 5 bases of the junction left unmatched. The germline V gene encodes CDR1 MNHNY and CDR2 SVGAGI (reference sequence). The CDR3 consists of 15 residues. The chain's CDR3 is CASSLGQYSNQPQHF. The DNA of the CDR3 is TGTGCCAGCAGCTTGGGACAGTATAGCAATCAGCCCCAGCATTTT.

This sequence joins TRBV5-5 and TRBJ2-7; maybe TRBD2 (6 bases). The germline gives CDR1 SGHKS, CDR2 YYEKEE (reference sequence). Between the trimmed V and J ends, which lost 4 bases and 1 base, there was a span of 12 bases. The CDR3 covers 14 residues. In DNA, the CDR3 is TGTGCCAGCAGCCCAAGGACTAATTCCTACGAGCAGTACTTC. It specifies CASSPRTNSYEQYF.

The chain employs TRBV5-6 and TRBJ2-5; no reliable D call. This CDR3 spans 13 amino acids. Trimming took off 0 bases at V and 3 bases at J, with 6 bases between the two ends. Germline loops: CDR1 SGHDT, CDR2 YYEEEE. CDR3: CASSLGREETQYF. The DNA of the CDR3 is TGTGCCAGCAGCTTGGGACGGGAAGAGACCCAGTACTTC.

This clone came up once. The chain joins TRBV7-3 to TRBJ2-1; D is unclear. V was trimmed by 2 bases and J by 2 bases, leaving 7 bases between them. The CDR3 is made up of 14 amino acids. The germline CDR1 and CDR2 sequences are SGHTA and FQGTGA. CDR3 sequence (DNA): TGTGCCAGCAGCTTACCTGGTGCCTACAATGAGCAGTTCTTC. Encoded protein: CASSLPGAYNEQFF. Based on the CDR3 plus reference TRBV7-3 and TRBJ2-1, the full variable domain is GAGVSQTPSNKVTEKGKYVELRCDPISGHTALYWYRQSLGQGPEFLIYFQGTGAADDSGLPNDRFFAVRPEGSVSTLKIQRTERGDSAVYLCASSLPGAYNEQFFGPGTRLTVL.

In this sample, this clone turned up a few times. The CDR3 here is CASSFWRGGYNEQFF. The CDR3 nucleotides read TGTGCCAGCAGCTTTTGGCGGGGGGGCTACAATGAGCAGTTCTTC. The V and J genes are TRBV11-2 and TRBJ2-1; 9 nucleotides align to TRBD2. Germline V CDR1 and CDR2: SGHAT, FQNNGV. V lost 3 bases to trimming and J lost 3 bases; unmatched junction nucleotides: 3. The CDR3 has 15 amino acids.

The genes are TRBV4-1 and TRBJ1-1; 8 nucleotides align to TRBD1. Per the germline V gene, CDR1 is MGHRA and CDR2 is YSYEKL. J was trimmed by 1 base and V by 5 bases; bases with no gene match: 9. CDR3 size: 16 residues. The CDR3 nucleotides are TGCGCCAGCAGCTGGATGACAGGGGTGGGGAACACTGAAGCTTTCTTT. Protein sequence: CASSWMTGVGNTEAFF.

The CDR3 DNA reads as TGTGCCAGCAGTGACGGGACCAAAAACATTCAGTACTTC. As protein: CASSDGTKNIQYF. V usage is TRBV2 and J usage is TRBJ2-4, with D perhaps matching TRBD2 (5 bases). CDR1 and CDR2 (germline): SNHLY, FYNNEI. The germline V and J ends were trimmed by 3 bases and 2 bases, with 5 bases remaining between them. The CDR3 is 13 amino acids.

The rearrangement uses TRBV6-1 and TRBJ1-6, with 11 bases identical to TRBD1. The V gene's germline CDR1 is MNHNS and CDR2 SASEGT. The V segment lost 4 bases and the J segment 1 base; nucleotides outside the gene matches: 3. This CDR3 has 17 residues. CDR3 nucleotide sequence: TGTGCCAGCAGTGTGGACAGGGGGCGTTCCTATAATTCACCCCTCCACTTT. Translated, it gives CASSVDRGRSYNSPLHF.

This clone was observed once. The genes are TRBV7-9 and TRBJ2-5; a weak D match, TRBD1 (8 bases). In germline, CDR1 is SEHNR, CDR2 FQNEAQ (reference sequence). The V and J ends lost 5 bases and 4 bases respectively, with 23 bases between them. This CDR3 is 17 amino acids long. CDR3 nucleotide sequence: TGTGCCAGCAGCCCCAGGGGGCGGGGGCGAAGTTTAGAGACCCAGTACTTC. Translated: CASSPRGRGRSLETQYF.